This is a list of T cell receptor beta chains from one sample in a study of molecular identifiers for immune sequencing clone quantification. Using its own MiXCR run on the PCR reads, TCRdb lists one record per CDR3 protein. The data contain roughly 320,000 distinct CDR3 sequences, 24% of them seen just once; the ten biggest clones take up 0.74%. The specimen sequenced was naive CD8+ T cells from blood, with Jurkat cell RNA spiked in. Source of these receptors: a human donor in good health. Some libraries in this study had Jurkat cell RNA spiked in. Both conserved end residues are part of each CDR3. The order of the fields is J gene, V gene, CDR3 protein.

>TRBJ2-5|TRBV5-6
CASSFAEGTGGAWVTQYF
>TRBJ2-3|TRBV3-1
CASSQDVAGGLTDTQYF
>TRBJ2-3|TRBV9
CASNYAGGGSDTQYF
>TRBJ1-2|TRBV7-9
CASSPSSVRSHGYTF
>TRBJ2-7|TRBV13
CASSLVGASGPAQYF
>TRBJ2-7|TRBV5-1
CASSLSEGVEQYF
>TRBJ2-5|TRBV11-2
CASSLGEGRLQETQYF
>TRBJ2-3|TRBV27
CASSPSPFAGGPADTQYF
>TRBJ2-5|TRBV12-3/TRBV12-4
CASSLIGDYQETQYF
>TRBJ2-5|TRBV7-9
CASSLEGRETQYF
>TRBJ2-1|TRBV11-2
CASSLPPGTSGDNEQFF
>TRBJ2-5|TRBV4-1
CASSQSVARETQYF
>TRBJ2-3|TRBV29-1
CSVDGRGVDTQYF
>TRBJ2-2|TRBV20-1
CSARAPYKGNTGELFF
>TRBJ2-1|TRBV5-4
CASSPRERSYNEQFF
>TRBJ2-7|TRBV7-9
CASSDAGGRPDEQYF
>TRBJ1-1|TRBV29-1
CSVTHTRNTEAFF
>TRBJ2-2|TRBV6-5
CASSQGLAGGPGTGELFF
>TRBJ2-7|TRBV14
CASSYRQGSYEQYF
>TRBJ1-1|TRBV12-3/TRBV12-4
CASKPRVLPGEAFF
>TRBJ2-5|TRBV25-1
CASSEGTGGWETQYF
>TRBJ2-7|TRBV7-9
CASSKTGQGHYEQYF
>TRBJ1-4|TRBV6-5
CASRRATNEKLFF
>TRBJ2-7|TRBV5-4
CASSIPWGGIPYEQYF
>TRBJ2-7|TRBV7-8
CASSLDGTSTYEQYF
>TRBJ2-7|TRBV12-3/TRBV12-4
CASSFSGGDEQYF
>TRBJ2-5|TRBV6-1
CASSDGPYGKTQYF
>TRBJ1-3|TRBV4-3
CASSQAFPQGNTIYF
>TRBJ1-1|TRBV6-2/TRBV6-3
CASSYALGGTEAFF
>TRBJ2-3|TRBV21-1
CAPRGSGTDTQYF
>TRBJ1-5|TRBV4-3
CASSQDHVPSDQPQHF
>TRBJ1-2|TRBV28
CASSPAVTAYGYTF
>TRBJ1-1|TRBV9
CASSANSKSMNTEAFF
>TRBJ2-1|TRBV21-1
CASSNWYNEQFF
>TRBJ2-7|TRBV11-2
CASTWGTTYEQYF
>TRBJ1-1|TRBV27
CASGLGTTTEAFF
>TRBJ2-3|TRBV15
CATSREKPTDTQYF
>TRBJ1-1|TRBV5-1
CASSVGQGLTEAFF
>TRBJ1-5|TRBV4-1
CASSQVVGQSNQPQHF
>TRBJ2-7|TRBV3-1
CASSQTTGLSYEQYF
>TRBJ2-1|TRBV6-6
CASSYAAGTGVEQFF
>TRBJ2-7|TRBV6-2/TRBV6-3
CASSYTEGAHEQYF
>TRBJ2-2|TRBV13
CASSFFSGNTGELFF
>TRBJ2-1|TRBV2
CAGRTGLLIYNEQFF
>TRBJ1-5|TRBV27
CASSLSGQNSNQPQHF
>TRBJ2-1|TRBV12-5
CASGLSSGGYNEQFF